A selection of T cell receptor gamma chains follows, all from one sample in a study of intestinal T cells in coeliac disease. TCRdb applied CATT to the multiplex PCR reads for clone calling. The repertoire includes some 1,900 gamma-chain clones, approximately 50% of them detected once, and about 7.1% sits in the top ten. The sequenced sample was a duodenal biopsy. These receptors were taken from a human donor with celiac disease. Both conserved end residues are part of each CDR3. For some rows the clone size is stated as once, few or many, or as a class when expanded; others skip it.

CDR3 DNA | CDR3 protein | J gene | clone size | CDR3 length | V gene
TGTGCCTGCTGGATTAGGCACCTTCACGCTATGTTTCAGAAACTCTTT | CACWIRHLHAMFQKLF | TRGJ1/TRGJ2 | . | 16 | TRGV11
TGTGCCACCTGGGACGGGCGGAGGGATACCACTGGCTGGTTCAAGATATTT | CATWDGRRDTTGWFKIF | TRGJP1 | . | 17 | TRGV2
TGTGCCACCTGGGACGGGCCCGCCACGAAGAATTATTATAAGAAACTCTTT | CATWDGPATKNYYKKLF | TRGJ1/TRGJ2 | few | 17 | TRGV2
TGTGCCTTGTGGGAGGCCTTCTTTAATTATAAGAAACTCTTT | CALWEAFFNYKKLF | TRGJ1/TRGJ2 | once | 14 | TRGV9
TGTGCCACCTGGCACGGGCCCCCTGGTTGGTTCAAGATATTT | CATWHGPPGWFKIF | TRGJP1 | . | 14 | TRGV2
TGTGCCACCTGGGATCTTACGGCTGGTTGGTTCAAGATATTT | CATWDLTAGWFKIF | TRGJP1 | . | 14 | TRGV8
TGTGCACCTGGGATAGACGAAGGTTGGTTCAAGATATTT | CAPGIDEGWFKIF | TRGJP1 | . | 13 | TRGV8
TGTGCCACCTGGGACCACCCCCAAGGGTTCAAGATATTT | CATWDHPQGFKIF | TRGJP1 | once | 13 | TRGV3
TGTGCCACCTGGGACGGGCCGGATTGGATCAAGACGTTT | CATWDGPDWIKTF | TRGJP2 | . | 13 | TRGV2
TGTGCACCTCGGAGTAGGCCCACTGGTTGGTTCAAGATATTT | CAPRSRPTGWFKIF | TRGJP1 | . | 14 | TRGV8
TGTGCCTTGTGGGAGGGTTATAAGAAACTCTTT | CALWEGYKKLF | TRGJ1/TRGJ2 | . | 11 | TRGV9
TGTGCCACCTGGGAGATAAGAATTTATTATAAGAAACTCTTT | CATWEIRIYYKKLF | TRGJ1/TRGJ2 | . | 14 | TRGV3
TGTGCCACTGGGTCGCCTGGAGCCACTGGTTGGTTCAAGATATTT | CATGSPGATGWFKIF | TRGJP1 | . | 15 | TRGV8
TGTGCTGCGTCAGTTTTCGAATATACCACTGGTTGGTTCAAGATATTT | CAASVFEYTTGWFKIF | TRGJP1 | large | 16 | TRGV10
TGTGCTACCTGGGATCCTTCAAGGGATTATTATAAGAAACTCTTT | CATWDPSRDYYKKLF | TRGJ1/TRGJ2 | . | 15 | TRGV3
TGTGCCACCTGGGACGGTAGGGGGGTGTGGAAGAAACTCTTT | CATWDGRGVWKKLF | TRGJ1/TRGJ2 | . | 14 | TRGV2
TGTGCTGCGTGGGATTTGGCTAAGAAACTCTTT | CAAWDLAKKLF | TRGJ1/TRGJ2 | few | 11 | TRGV10
TGTGCCTGCCGCGCCCCCAGGATAGGGTTGAATAAGAAACTCTTT | CACRAPRIGLNKKLF | TRGJ1/TRGJ2 | few | 15 | TRGV11
TGTGCCACCTGGGATGAGGATACCACTGGTTGGTTCAAGATATTT | CATWDEDTTGWFKIF | TRGJP1 | few | 15 | TRGV8
TGTGCCACCTGGGACAGGCCCCGTGATTGGATCAAGACGTTT | CATWDRPRDWIKTF | TRGJP2 | . | 14 | TRGV3
TGTGCTGCGTGGGATTATGTTCCTTTTCGGGCCACTGGTTGGTTCAAGATATTT | CAAWDYVPFRATGWFKIF | TRGJP1 | large | 18 | TRGV10
TGTGCCACCTGGGACCACTGTTATTATAAGAAACTCTTT | CATWDHCYYKKLF | TRGJ1/TRGJ2 | large | 13 | TRGV3
TGTGCCACCTGGTCGAATTATTATAAGAAACTCTTT | CATWSNYYKKLF | TRGJ1/TRGJ2 | few | 12 | TRGV8
TGTGCCACCTGGGACGGGCGTGGGCATAAGAAACTCTTT | CATWDGRGHKKLF | TRGJ1/TRGJ2 | . | 13 | TRGV2
TGTGCTGCGTGGGGCCCAAAGGGGGCTTATTATAAGAAACTCTTT | CAAWGPKGAYYKKLF | TRGJ1/TRGJ2 | . | 15 | TRGV10
TGTGCACCTGGGATAAAGGGATATACCACTGGTTGGTTCAAGATATTT | CAPGIKGYTTGWFKIF | TRGJP1 | . | 16 | TRGV8
TGTGCTGCGTGGGATTCCCCTTATTATAAGAAACTCTTT | CAAWDSPYYKKLF | TRGJ1/TRGJ2 | . | 13 | TRGV10
TGTGCTGCGTTGGGATTAGACACCACTGGTTGGTTCAAGATATTT | CAALGLDTTGWFKIF | TRGJP1 | . | 15 | TRGV10
TGTGCTGCGTGGACCCCCCCCACTGGTTGGTTCAAGATATTT | CAAWTPPTGWFKIF | TRGJP1 | . | 14 | TRGV10
TGTGCCACCTGGGACGGGCCGCATCATTATAGGAAACTCTTT | CATWDGPHHYRKLF | TRGJ1/TRGJ2 | . | 14 | TRGV2
TGTGCCACCTGGGACTCTTCCCCCATAGTAAAGTGGAAACTCTTT | CATWDSSPIVKWKLF | TRGJ1/TRGJ2 | . | 15 | TRGV2
TGTGCACCTGGGATACGGGAGAAACTCTTT | CAPGIREKLF | TRGJ1/TRGJ2 | . | 10 | TRGV8
TGTGCCCACCTGGGACAGGCGGGGGGTTATAAGAAACTCTTT | CAHLGQAGGYKKLF | TRGJ1/TRGJ2 | . | 14 | TRGV3
TGTGCCTTGTGGGAGGTGCTTATTGCTGGTTGGTTCAAGATATTT | CALWEVLIAGWFKIF | TRGJP1 | few | 15 | TRGV9
TGTGCCACCTGGGACGGGCGGGATTGGATCAAGACGTTT | CATWDGRDWIKTF | TRGJP2 | large | 13 | TRGV2
TGTGCCACTGGGACAGGCCCCAGAATTTATTATAAGAAACTCTTT | CATGTGPRIYYKKLF | TRGJ1/TRGJ2 | . | 15 | TRGV3
TGTGCCTTACACTATTATAAGAAACTCTTT | CALHYYKKLF | TRGJ1/TRGJ2 | few | 10 | TRGV9
TGTGCTGCGTGGGATTATAATGCTGGTTGGTTCAAGATATTT | CAAWDYNAGWFKIF | TRGJP1 | few | 14 | TRGV10
TGTGCTGCGCGGGGATTCTTTGGTAATTATAAGAAACTCTTT | CAARGFFGNYKKLF | TRGJ1/TRGJ2 | few | 14 | TRGV10
TGTGCCGCCTGGGATAGACCTCCCACTGGTTGGTTCAAGATATTT | CAAWDRPPTGWFKIF | TRGJP1 | . | 15 | TRGV8
TGTGCCTGCTGGATTAGCACGGCGGGGGTCGAATTATATAAGAAACTCTTT | CACWISTAGVELYKKLF | TRGJ1/TRGJ2 | . | 17 | TRGV11
TGTGCCACCTGGGATATGAGCGCCGGTGATTGGATCAAGACGTTT | CATWDMSAGDWIKTF | TRGJP2 | . | 15 | TRGV8